This passage covers 17 T cell receptor beta chains from one sample sequenced in a study of T-cell reconstitution after alpha-beta-depleted transplantation in children. Preparing the TCRbeta library involved the use of unique molecular identifiers. TCRdb passed the PCR reads through MiXCR, listing each CDR3 protein once. The sample holds 490,000 or so distinct CDR3 sequences, around 12% seen once. Sample: PBMCs from the stem cell graft donor, taken from the stem cell graft. The receptors stem from a human donor who donated a stem cell graft to a child with combined immunodeficiency.

This clonotype was observed at least ten times. This chain connects TRBV29-1 to TRBJ2-6, with D tentatively TRBD1 or TRBD2 (5 bases each). The CDR3 length is 16 residues. The germline CDR1 and CDR2 sequences are SQVTM and ANQGSEA. V was cut by 6 bases and J by 0 bases, with 15 bases left in between. Here the CDR3 DNA reads TGCAGCGTAGCCCGGGACCTCGTCTCTGGGGCCAACGTCCTGACTTTC. Its protein is CSVARDLVSGANVLTF.

J is TRBJ2-3 and V is TRBV9; 10 bases are a match to TRBD2. The germline V gene has CDR1 SGDLS and CDR2 YYNGEE. The CDR3 has 18 residues. Trimming took 0 bases from V and 1 from J; bases not matched to a gene: 8. The CDR3 DNA follows: TGTGCCAGCAGCGTAGCTGTCGAGCGGGGGGGCGGCACAGATACGCAGTATTTT. Its protein product is CASSVAVERGGGTDTQYF.

This clonotype was found a few times. V and J are TRBV5-8 and TRBJ2-1; possibly TRBD1 for D (8 bases). The CDR3 has 17 amino acids. Trimming took off 1 base at V and 9 bases at J, with 23 bases between the two ends. CDR1 SGHTS and CDR2 YDEGEE come from the germline V gene. In nucleotides, the CDR3 is TGTGCCAGCAGCTTGCCTCTTTGGGACAGGTTAGCGGGTGAGCAGTTCTTC. The encoded protein is CASSLPLWDRLAGEQFF.

V is TRBV6-5 and J is TRBJ2-1, with 9 bases identical to TRBD2. The germline V gene has CDR1 MNHEY and CDR2 SVGAGI. This CDR3 spans 16 amino acids. Trimming removed 6 bases from V and 5 bases from J; junction bases left unmatched: 11. In nucleotides, the CDR3 is TGTGCCAGCAGCTATCTAGCGGGGAGGAGCGACAATGAGCAGTTCTTC. This encodes CASSYLAGRSDNEQFF.

This clonotype was counted at least ten times. This rearrangement joins TRBV5-6 to TRBJ2-7; D may be TRBD1 or TRBD2 (6 bases each). The CDR3 is 16 residues long. CDR1 SGHDT and CDR2 YYEEEE come from the germline V gene. V lost 9 bases, J lost 1 base, and 23 bases lay in between. The CDR3: CATPLRNRDLSYEQYF. The CDR3 DNA follows: TGTGCCACCCCGCTTCGGAACAGGGACTTATCCTACGAGCAGTACTTC.

The chain recombines TRBV15 with TRBJ2-1; 7 nucleotides agree with TRBD2. Trimming took 1 base from V and 8 from J; bases not matched to a gene: 5. The CDR3 consists of 14 residues. Germline CDR1 LNHNV, CDR2 YYDKDF (reference sequence). CDR3 residues: CATSRGPRGYEQFF. CDR3 nucleotides: TGTGCCACCAGCAGAGGGCCGCGGGGGTATGAGCAGTTCTTC.

This clonotype was observed many times. The rearrangement links TRBV12-3 or TRBV12-4 to TRBJ2-3; 7 nucleotides align to TRBD2. This CDR3 has 14 residues. After removal of 1 base from V and 4 bases from J, the junction contained 2 bases not matched to a gene. The CDR3 here is CASSLVAGADTQYF. DNA for the CDR3: TGTGCCAGCAGTTTAGTGGCGGGGGCAGATACGCAGTATTTT.

The rearrangement joins TRBV6-1 to TRBJ1-1, with 10 bases that match TRBD1. CDR1 and CDR2 from the germline V gene are MNHNS and SASEGT. The CDR3 totals 14 residues. V lost 6 bases and J lost 7; bases outside the gene matches: 8. The DNA for the CDR3 is TGTGCCAGCAGAGAGACAGGGGGCTCGGGTGAAGCTTTCTTT. Its protein is CASRETGGSGEAFF.

This clonotype has only a few counts. The chain links TRBV18 to TRBJ2-6; perhaps TRBD1 as D (5 bases). The CDR3 has 16 amino acids. V was shortened by 3 bases and J by 1 base, with 10 bases between the two germline ends. Germline V CDR1 and CDR2: KGHSH, LQKENI. DNA of the CDR3: TGTGCCAGCTCACCTTTTGGGGCTTCTGGGGCCAACGTCCTGACTTTC. Its protein is CASSPFGASGANVLTF. Supplemented by reference TRBV18 and TRBJ2-6, the full variable domain reads NAGVMQNPRHLVRRRGQEARLRCSPMKGHSHVYWYRQLPEEGLKFMVYLQKENIIDESGMPKERFSAEFPKEGPSILRIQQVVRGDSAAYFCASSPFGASGANVLTFGAGSRLTVL.

J is TRBJ2-7 and V is TRBV7-9; D possibly corresponds to TRBD2 (5 bases). Trimming took off 5 bases at V and 4 bases at J, with 12 bases between the two ends. CDR3 size: 13 residues. Germline lookup yields CDR1 SEHNR and CDR2 FQNEAQ (reference sequence). CDR3 sequence: CASSDVAGYEQYF. The CDR3 region has the DNA TGTGCCAGCAGCGACGTCGCGGGTTACGAGCAGTACTTC.

V is TRBV9 and J is TRBJ2-3; D tentatively fits TRBD1 or TRBD2 (5 bases each). V was pared by 0 bases and J by 0 bases, with 5 bases between. CDR1 is SGDLS, CDR2 YYNGEE, per germline. The CDR3 extends over 14 amino acids. The CDR3 bases are TGTGCCAGCAGCGTAGGGGACAGCACAGATACGCAGTATTTT. Its translation is CASSVGDSTDTQYF. Drawing the rest from reference TRBV9 and TRBJ2-3, the complete variable domain is DSGVTQTPKHLITATGQRVTLRCSPRSGDLSVYWYQQSLDQGLQFLIQYYNGEERAKGNILERFSAQQFPDLHSELNLSSLELGDSALYFCASSVGDSTDTQYFGPGTRLTVL.

Here the CDR3 DNA reads TGCAGTGCTAGAGATTCGGGAGCGGGAGGGAGCACAGATACGCAGTATTTT. It encodes CSARDSGAGGSTDTQYF. The chain uses TRBV20-1 and TRBJ2-3, with 10 bases lining up with TRBD2. J was trimmed by 0 bases and V by 0 bases; bases with no gene match: 6. The CDR3 extends over 17 amino acids. Looked up from germline, CDR1 is DFQATT and CDR2 is SNEGSKA (reference sequence).

This clonotype was detected only a few times. The V call is TRBV29-1, the J call TRBJ2-7; D ambiguous. CDR3 size: 13 residues. The V gene's germline CDR1 is SQVTM and CDR2 ANQGSEA. The germline V and J ends were trimmed by 7 bases and 2 bases, with 15 bases remaining between them. This chain's CDR3 is CSAIPTYTYEQYF. CDR3 sequence (DNA): TGCAGCGCCATACCGACATATACCTACGAGCAGTACTTC.

In this sample, this clonotype turned up a few times. In nucleotides, the CDR3 is TGTGCCACCAGCAGAGCTACGGAGGGTGAGACCCAGTACTTC. It translates to CATSRATEGETQYF. The rearrangement joins TRBV15 to TRBJ2-5; TRBD2 is a possible D gene (6 bases). This CDR3 is 14 amino acids long. CDR1 and CDR2 (germline): LNHNV, YYDKDF (reference sequence). V was trimmed by 1 base and J by 5 bases, leaving 11 bases between them.

A few counts support this clonotype. V gene TRBV11-3 combines with J gene TRBJ2-1; a possible D gene is TRBD2 (5 bases). CDR3 length equals 14 residues. V dropped 5 bases and J dropped 6 bases, with 14 bases sitting between them. Germline V CDR1 and CDR2: SGHNT, YENEEA. The CDR3 coding sequence is TGTGCCAGCAGCGCACACCTGAGGGTCAATGAGCAGTTCTTC. Amino acid sequence: CASSAHLRVNEQFF.

This clonotype was seen only a few times. The J gene is TRBJ2-2, the V gene TRBV5-5; 7 bases are shared with TRBD2. This CDR3 is built from 16 residues. The junction had 10 bases not matched to a gene; V was cut back by 1 base and J by 7 bases. Germline lookup yields CDR1 SGHKS and CDR2 YYEKEE (reference sequence). The CDR3, as DNA: TGTGCCAGCAGCTTGCTTGGGGGAGGGCGTGGCGGGGAGCTGTTTTTT. Translation gives CASSLLGGGRGGELFF.

This clonotype was counted a few times. V usage is TRBV6-2 or TRBV6-3 and J usage is TRBJ2-1; D is uncertain. The length of the CDR3 is 12 residues. Trimming took 6 bases from V and 8 from J, leaving 11 bases between them. The germline V gene has CDR1 MNHEY and CDR2 SVGEGT. The CDR3 sequence: CASRTGSDEQFF. The CDR3 DNA reads as TGTGCCAGCAGAACCGGGTCCGATGAGCAGTTCTTC.